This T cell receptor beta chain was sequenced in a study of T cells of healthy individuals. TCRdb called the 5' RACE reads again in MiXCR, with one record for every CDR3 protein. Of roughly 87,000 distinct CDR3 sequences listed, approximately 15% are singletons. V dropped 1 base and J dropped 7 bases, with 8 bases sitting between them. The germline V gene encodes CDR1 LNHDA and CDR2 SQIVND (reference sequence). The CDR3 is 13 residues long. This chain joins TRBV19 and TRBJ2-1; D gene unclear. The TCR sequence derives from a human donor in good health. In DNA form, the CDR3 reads TGTGCCAGTAGTATAGTTGGCTGGAATGAGCAGTTCTTC. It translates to CASSIVGWNEQFF.